What follows is one TCR beta chain and its context. Antigen specificity is unknown. On the basis of clinical symptoms, serum thyroxine and TRAb, thyroid ultrasound and orbital computed tomography, diagnoses were made. The sample comes from a study of T cells in Graves' hyperthyroidism and ophthalmopathy. The length of the CDR3 is 17 residues. V shed 5 bases and J shed 3 bases, with 23 bases lying between them. Amplification targeted TCR beta CDR3 regions from RNA transcripts. With the HTBI primer set, the TCR CDR3 went through a first round of RT-PCR. TCRdb re-analysed the multiplex PCR reads in MiXCR, keeping a single row per CDR3 protein. This sample has hundreds of thousands of distinct CDR3 sequences; nearly 45% occur once, and the top ten carry more than 7%. Findings and caveats of the study: The model identified upcoming ophthalmopathy a median approximately 6.5 months ahead of onset. In blood, most of the thyroid clonotypes expanded above 0.001 were also present.

This clonotype was sampled from an adult man with Graves' disease, either hyperthyroidism or ophthalmopathy (not recorded which). Sequencing was carried out using peripheral blood or thyroid tissue (not recorded which). This rearrangement joins TRBV12-3 or TRBV12-4 to TRBJ2-7; either TRBD1 or TRBD2 may fit D (5 bases each). The CDR3 reads CASSDRKGTEDRYEQYF. CDR3 nucleotide sequence: TGTGCCAGCAGTGACCGAAAAGGGACGGAGGACCGCTACGAGCAGTACTTC.